Detailed here is one TCR beta chain. The germline V gene has CDR1 MGHRA and CDR2 YSYEKL. Unmatched junction bases numbered 5, after V lost 3 bases and J lost 7 bases. This CDR3 region has 14 residues. Per the original data handling: Estimation of nucleated cell counts was performed using reference gene primer amplification. TCRdb's table, derived via immunoSEQ multiplex PCR, lists solely in-frame clones and lacks some. V and J calls and clone size are copied from that table; D and trimming were computed from the DNA. Here the sample spans fewer than 700,000 clones, approximately 88% being singletons. This entry is derived from a study of blood T cell repertoires in COVID-19. The overall study: T cells, B-cell-depleted T cells, or PBMCs provided the cDNA or gDNA that served as material.

This TCR came from a woman aged 45-65 years with COVID-19, enrolled during active disease. Sequencing was performed on peripheral blood. The chain uses TRBV4-1 and TRBJ1-4; 7 nucleotides agree with TRBD1. The CDR3 nucleotides read TGCGCCAGCAGCCAGCGCCAGGGGGTTGAAAAACTGTTTTTT. Amino acids: CASSQRQGVEKLFF.